This entry lists 25 T cell receptor beta chains sequenced from one sample in a study of memory CD4+ T cells and cytomegalovirus serostatus (dated by TCRdb to between 2017 and 2020). Library preparation was by the immunoSEQ multiplex PCR assay. In TCRdb, the immuneACCESS table is reduced to in-frame sequences with V and J assigned. These tables do not hold every clone; where another copy was compared, an unresolved V gene accounts for under half, and the others remain unexplained. This sample is represented by tens of thousands of clones; about 75% of them were singletons. The leading ten clones occupy about 0.65% of the sample. A FACSAria II was used to sort memory CD4+ T cells, defined as single viable CD3+CD4+CD8-CD45RO+ cells. Material for sequencing was memory CD4+ T cells from blood. These receptors all come from an adult in good health and CMV-seronegative. Some clones in this sample may be carry-over from other donors' samples.

The chain uses TRBV10-1 and TRBJ2-2; either TRBD1 or TRBD2 may fit D (5 bases each). This CDR3 region has 13 residues. In germline, CDR1 is WNHNN, CDR2 SYGVQD (reference sequence). Trimming stripped 2 bases from V and 4 bases from J, with 5 bases between. The CDR3, as DNA: TGCGCCAGCAGTGAGGGGACCACCGGGGAGCTGTTTTTT. It codes for CASSEGTTGELFF.

V usage is TRBV4-2 and J usage is TRBJ1-2, with TRBD1 identical over 7 bases. Germline lookup yields CDR1 LGHNA and CDR2 YNFKEQ. The CDR3 is 16 residues long. The J segment lost 0 bases and the V segment lost 2 bases, leaving 6 bases of the junction unmatched. CDR3 protein: CASSQPGTDANYGYTF. The CDR3 nucleotides read TGTGCCAGCAGCCAACCCGGGACAGACGCTAACTATGGCTACACCTTC.

This chain connects TRBV4-2 to TRBJ1-2; 10 nucleotides align to TRBD1. Trimming took 1 base from V and 3 from J; bases not matched to a gene: 2. This CDR3 is built from 15 residues. CDR1 LGHNA and CDR2 YNFKEQ come from the germline V gene. CDR3 sequence (DNA): TGTGCCAGCAGCCAAGGACAGGGGGCGGACTATGGCTACACCTTC. It codes for CASSQGQGADYGYTF.

The chain has TRBV10-2 and TRBJ1-2; tentatively, D is TRBD1 (5 bases). The length of the CDR3 is 14 residues. The V end was cut by 1 base, the J end by 6 bases, with 12 bases between. Germline V gives CDR1 WSHSY, CDR2 SAAADI. The CDR3, as DNA: TGCGCCAGCAGTGAGTACTTAGGGGCGGATGGCTACACCTTC. Its translation is CASSEYLGADGYTF.

This clone was detected once. The rearrangement links TRBV29-1 to TRBJ1-1, with TRBD1 as a possible D gene (5 bases). Per germline, CDR1 SQVTM and CDR2 ANQGSEA. The CDR3 totals 13 residues. With 2 bases removed from V and 1 base from J, the gap between germline ends came to 8 bases. For the CDR3, the DNA is TGCAGCGTTGAAATCGGGGGGAACACTGAAGCTTTCTTT. It is translated as CSVEIGGNTEAFF.

This chain links TRBV7-8 with TRBJ1-5; D not certain. The germline gives CDR1 SGHVS, CDR2 FQNEAQ. The CDR3 consists of 15 residues. V lost 0 bases and J lost 7, with 13 bases in between. In DNA form, the CDR3 reads TGTGCCAGCAGCTTAGCGGGAAACGGGAACCAGCCCCAGCATTTT. Its protein product is CASSLAGNGNQPQHF.

The chain employs TRBV10-2 and TRBJ2-4; tentatively, D is TRBD1 (5 bases). This CDR3 is 16 amino acids long. V lost 0 bases to trimming and J lost 0 bases, with 9 bases between them. CDR1 and CDR2 (germline): WSHSY, SAAADI. The CDR3 DNA follows: TGCGCCAGCAGTGAGTCGACAGACCTAGCCAAAAACATTCAGTACTTC. It encodes CASSESTDLAKNIQYF.

The rearrangement uses TRBV4-1 and TRBJ2-7, with 10 bases aligning to TRBD2. The V gene end was trimmed by 1 base and the J gene end by 3 bases; junction bases not matched to a gene: 3. The CDR3 loop spans 15 amino acids. Germline-derived CDR1 and CDR2 are MGHRA and YSYEKL. CDR3 protein: CASSQVSSGGYEQYF. For the CDR3, the DNA is TGCGCCAGCAGCCAAGTTTCTAGCGGGGGCTACGAGCAGTACTTC.

The V and J genes are TRBV19 and TRBJ1-5, with D hard to call. CDR1 and CDR2 (germline): LNHDA, SQIVND (reference sequence). Trimming left V 5 bases short and J 7 bases short, with 9 bases between. The CDR3 contains 12 residues. CDR3 region: CASSLPSQPQHF. DNA of the CDR3: TGTGCCAGTAGTCTTCCCTCCCAGCCCCAGCATTTT.

The chain has TRBV9 and TRBJ1-1; TRBD1 might be the D (5 bases). Between the trimmed V and J ends, which lost 4 bases and 1 base, there was a span of 14 bases. The germline V gene has CDR1 SGDLS and CDR2 YYNGEE. The CDR3 contains 15 residues. The CDR3 protein is CASSRTHASNTEAFF. CDR3 sequence (DNA): TGTGCCAGCAGCAGGACACACGCTTCGAACACTGAAGCTTTCTTT.

This clone showed up just a few times. The V and J genes are TRBV4-2 and TRBJ2-2; 7 bases fit TRBD1. CDR1 and CDR2 (germline): LGHNA, YNFKEQ. V was clipped by 1 base and J by 0 bases; unmatched bases: 2. This CDR3 comprises 16 residues. The CDR3 nucleotides are TGTGCCAGCAGCCAAGGGACAGGCTCGAACACCGGGGAGCTGTTTTTT. Translating gives CASSQGTGSNTGELFF.

The rearrangement links TRBV5-1 to TRBJ2-7; D is perhaps TRBD1 (6 bases). The length of the CDR3 is 14 residues. Trimming removed 0 bases at V and 3 bases at J, with 10 bases between. Germline CDR1 SGHRS, CDR2 YFSETQ. As DNA, the CDR3 is TGCGCCAGCAGCTTGGCGGGACAAGACTACGAGCAGTACTTC. Encoded protein: CASSLAGQDYEQYF. Based on the CDR3 plus reference TRBV5-1 and TRBJ2-7, the full variable domain is KAGVTQTPRYLIKTRGQQVTLSCSPISGHRSVSWYQQTPGQGLQFLFEYFSETQRNKGNFPGRFSGRQFSNSRSEMNVSTLELGDSALYLCASSLAGQDYEQYFGPGTRLTVT.

The chain employs TRBV7-8 and TRBJ1-5; D is uncertain. Germline-derived CDR1 and CDR2 are SGHVS and FQNEAQ. The CDR3 runs to 16 residues. Trimming stripped 1 base from V and 0 bases from J, with 10 bases between. The CDR3 DNA is TGTGCCAGCAGCTTAGGAGGCAAAACTAGCAATCAGCCCCAGCATTTT. This translates into CASSLGGKTSNQPQHF.

CDR3 DNA sequence: TGTGCCAGCAGTTTTTCTGCGGGGGGGCCGGGTGAGCAGTTCTTC. It codes for CASSFSAGGPGEQFF. This rearrangement joins TRBV28 to TRBJ2-1, with 9 bases lining up with TRBD2. The CDR3 loop spans 15 amino acids. Per the germline V gene, CDR1 is MDHEN and CDR2 is SYDVKM. With 3 bases clipped from V and 9 bases from J, the junction kept 9 bases outside the gene matches.

The chain employs TRBV19 and TRBJ1-4, with D tentatively TRBD1 (5 bases). From germline, CDR1 is LNHDA and CDR2 SQIVND (reference sequence). Trimming removed 6 bases at V and 7 bases at J, with 9 bases between. This CDR3 region has 12 residues. CDR3 protein: CASSMQGEKLFF. For the CDR3, the DNA is TGTGCCAGTAGCATGCAGGGTGAAAAACTGTTTTTT.

This chain joins TRBV5-1 and TRBJ2-7, with D hard to call. The CDR3 covers 14 residues. V was clipped by 0 bases and J by 3 bases, with 10 bases between them. Germline CDR1 and CDR2: SGHRS and YFSETQ. Here the CDR3 reads CASSLDRYLYEQYF. The DNA of the CDR3 is TGCGCCAGCAGCTTGGACCGATATCTCTACGAGCAGTACTTC.

This clone came up a few times. This sequence joins TRBV6-4 and TRBJ1-1; 10 nucleotides agree with TRBD1. V lost 6 bases and J lost 8; bases outside the gene matches: 9. The CDR3 is 14 amino acids. Germline CDR1 and CDR2: MRHNA and SNTAGT. CDR3 DNA: TGTGCCAGCAGCGCGACCCCGGGACAGGGGGAAGCTTTCTTT. It yields the protein CASSATPGQGEAFF.

V gene TRBV7-9 combines with J gene TRBJ1-6; D call uncertain. The CDR3 runs to 14 residues. Germline CDR1 is SEHNR and CDR2 is FQNEAQ (reference sequence). Trimming left V 2 bases short and J 8 bases short, with 10 bases between. The CDR3, as DNA: TGTGCCAGCAGCTTATTAGGGTGGGATTCACCCCTCCACTTT. Protein sequence: CASSLLGWDSPLHF.

V usage is TRBV7-2 and J usage is TRBJ2-2; 10 bases fit TRBD2. CDR3 length: 16 amino acids. Germline CDR1 is SGHTA and CDR2 is FQGNSA. V gave up 4 bases and J gave up 6 bases; unmatched junction bases: 8. DNA of the CDR3: TGTGCCAGCAGCTCCAATAGCGGGGGGTACGCCGGGGAGCTGTTTTTT. Its protein product is CASSSNSGGYAGELFF.

J is TRBJ2-3 and V is TRBV23-1; tentatively, D is TRBD1 (6 bases). TRBV23-1 is recorded as an ORF, its role being uncertain. The CDR3 runs to 14 residues. V was shortened by 1 base and J by 12 bases, with 17 bases between the two germline ends. The CDR3 DNA sequence: TGCGCCAGCAGTCAATACCGGGACACCGGCCCCCAGTATTTT. Its protein product is CASSQYRDTGPQYF.

This chain uses TRBV12-5 with TRBJ1-1; D not certain. The V end lost 2 bases, the J end lost 0 bases, and 7 bases lay between the germline ends. The CDR3 extends over 14 amino acids. Germline CDR1 and CDR2: LGHNT and FRNRAP. The CDR3 DNA reads as TGTGCTAGTGGTTTGAGATCGATGAACACTGAAGCTTTCTTT. Amino acid sequence: CASGLRSMNTEAFF.

This sequence joins TRBV7-3 and TRBJ2-5; 13 nucleotides match TRBD2. The V and J ends lost 3 bases and 3 bases, in that order; junction bases with no gene match: 1. Germline-derived CDR1 and CDR2 are SGHTA and FQGTGA. This CDR3 spans 15 amino acids. In DNA form, the CDR3 reads TGTGCCAGCAGCTTTGGACTAGCGGGGGAAGAGACCCAGTACTTC. As protein: CASSFGLAGEETQYF.

The sample holds a few counts of this clone. The genes are TRBV10-1 and TRBJ1-1; D call uncertain. Germline V CDR1 and CDR2: WNHNN, SYGVQD (reference sequence). This CDR3 has 13 amino acids. With 6 bases removed from V and 1 base from J, the gap between germline ends came to 9 bases. CDR3 DNA sequence: TGCGCCAGCAGATCACAGCAGAACACTGAAGCTTTCTTT. It specifies CASRSQQNTEAFF.

The chain carries TRBV7-9 and TRBJ2-5, with 9 positions matching TRBD2. There are 14 residues in the CDR3. Germline V gene sequence: CDR1 SEHNR, CDR2 FQNEAQ (reference sequence). With 3 bases clipped from V and 5 bases from J, the junction kept 4 bases outside the gene matches. The CDR3 here is CASSLGSGGETQYF. CDR3 nucleotide sequence: TGTGCCAGCAGCTTGGGTAGCGGGGGTGAGACCCAGTACTTC.

This chain uses TRBV10-3 with TRBJ2-2, with 9 bases that match TRBD1. CDR1 is ENHRY and CDR2 is SYGVKD in the germline V gene. CDR3 length: 13 amino acids. J was trimmed by 5 bases and V by 11 bases; bases with no gene match: 6. The CDR3 DNA follows: TGTGCCGCACGGACAGGGGAAACCGGGGAGCTGTTTTTT. Translation gives CAARTGETGELFF.